Following are 32 T cell receptor beta chains from one sample sequenced in a study of shared clonotypes between healthy human individuals. Assay: immunoSEQ multiplex PCR; the TCRdb copy retains only in-frame clones and omits some. The sample contains some 490,000 clones, approximately 78% of which appear only once. The specimen was PBMCs. The receptors come from a woman aged 40 to 50 in good health. Some clones in this sample may be carry-over from other donors' samples.

This clone has a count of ten or more. V is TRBV27 and J is TRBJ2-1; D might be TRBD1 (6 bases). The CDR3 has 15 amino acids. Germline V gene data show CDR1 as MNHEY and CDR2 as SMNVEV (reference sequence). The V end lost 5 bases, the J end lost 6 bases, and 17 bases lay between the germline ends. The DNA for the CDR3 is TGTGCCAGCAGTGTCAGGGGTCGGGGTTTCAATGAGCAGTTCTTC. Protein sequence: CASSVRGRGFNEQFF.

The chain uses TRBV9 and TRBJ2-2, with TRBD2 as a possible D gene (6 bases). Germline V CDR1 and CDR2: SGDLS, YYNGEE. This CDR3 region has 16 residues. Trimming shortened V by 2 bases and J by 0 bases, and 11 bases separated the two germline ends. CDR3 DNA sequence: TGTGCCAGCAGCGTGACGGGAGCCCCGAACACCGGGGAGCTGTTTTTT. Encoded protein: CASSVTGAPNTGELFF.

The chain couples TRBV7-9 to TRBJ2-1, with 13 bases identical to TRBD2. Germline CDR1 reads SEHNR; CDR2 reads FQNEAQ (reference sequence). J lost 12 bases, V lost 5 bases, and 13 bases had no gene match. The CDR3 is 16 amino acids. DNA of the CDR3: TGTGCCAGCAGCGCTACACTAGCGGGAGGGCCCCATTTGCAGTTCTTC. Translation: CASSATLAGGPHLQFF.

This clone was counted a single time. This chain joins TRBV7-3 and TRBJ2-3; 8 bases align to TRBD2. J was trimmed by 0 bases and V by 2 bases; bases with no gene match: 1. The CDR3 runs to 15 residues. Germline assignment: CDR1 SGHTA and CDR2 FQGTGA. The CDR3 DNA follows: TGTGCCAGCAGCTTAGGCGGGAGGAGCACAGATACGCAGTATTTT. It specifies CASSLGGRSTDTQYF.

The chain links TRBV7-3 to TRBJ2-5; D is ambiguous. Germline V gene lookup returns CDR1 SGHTA and CDR2 FQGTGA. V was clipped by 0 bases and J by 4 bases, with 6 bases between them. CDR3 length: 13 residues. The CDR3 spells CASSLTSVETQYF. CDR3 DNA: TGTGCCAGCAGCTTAACGTCTGTAGAGACCCAGTACTTC.

This clone was observed once. Since a far larger clone is one base different, this is likely a read error. This chain uses TRBV30 with TRBJ1-4; a possible D gene is TRBD1 (6 bases). This CDR3 contains 15 residues. The germline V gene encodes CDR1 GTSNPN and CDR2 SVGIG (reference sequence). The germline V and J ends were trimmed by 4 bases and 10 bases, with 22 bases remaining between them. Written as DNA, the CDR3 is TGTGCCTGGAAGGGGGAATCCCTCCTAGGCGGAAAACTGTTTTTT. It translates to CAWKGESLLGGKLFF.

V and J are TRBV18 and TRBJ2-3; no firm D call. The CDR3 has 14 residues. Germline V lookup: CDR1 KGHSH, CDR2 LQKENI. Trimming left V 5 bases short and J 1 base short, with 10 bases between. The CDR3 region is CASSSQAGTDTQYF. In DNA form, the CDR3 reads TGTGCCAGCTCATCTCAGGCTGGCACAGATACGCAGTATTTT. Variable domain in full (rest from reference TRBV18 and TRBJ2-3): NAGVMQNPRHLVRRRGQEARLRCSPMKGHSHVYWYRQLPEEGLKFMVYLQKENIIDESGMPKERFSAEFPKEGPSILRIQQVVRGDSAAYFCASSSQAGTDTQYFGPGTRLTVL.

This clone was seen once. The chain couples TRBV19 to TRBJ1-3; TRBD1 matches 7 bases. CDR3 size: 17 residues. Germline assignment: CDR1 LNHDA and CDR2 SQIVND (reference sequence). With V trimmed by 5 bases and J by 1 base, 11 bases remained unmatched. CDR3 sequence: CASSPGQRASSGNTIYF. The CDR3 DNA reads TGTGCCAGTAGTCCGGGACAGAGGGCCTCATCTGGAAACACCATATATTTT.

This chain links TRBV14 with TRBJ2-7; D possibly corresponds to TRBD1 (6 bases). The CDR3 length is 15 residues. Germline V gene data show CDR1 as SGHDN and CDR2 as FVKESK. V gave up 1 base and J gave up 0 bases, with 10 bases separating them. The CDR3 loop reads CASSQGLGGSYEQYF. The CDR3, as DNA: TGTGCCAGCAGCCAAGGCCTAGGGGGCTCCTACGAGCAGTACTTC.

The gene calls are TRBV5-1 and TRBJ2-3; D is perhaps TRBD1 (6 bases). V gave up 1 base and J gave up 2 bases, with 8 bases separating them. This CDR3 has 14 amino acids. Germline V CDR1 and CDR2: SGHRS, YFSETQ. CDR3 nucleotide sequence: TGCGCCAGCAGCTTGCGACAGGTCACAGATACGCAGTATTTT. Amino acid sequence: CASSLRQVTDTQYF.

About this clone: One base away lies a much larger clone, so this may be a sequencing read error. Other DNA sequences in the same sample also yield this CDR3. The rearrangement joins TRBV6-5 to TRBJ1-1, with unresolved D. This CDR3 has 13 amino acids. CDR1 is MNHEY and CDR2 is SVGAGI in the germline V gene. The CDR3 sequence is CASRPTLSAEAFF. The DNA of the CDR3 is TGTGCAAGCAGGCCTACTCTTTCCGCTGAAGCTTTCTTT.

The chain links TRBV30 to TRBJ2-5, with 9 positions matching TRBD1. The J call may be faulty, since TRBJ2-7 better matches the DNA end. This CDR3 is built from 17 residues. CDR1 and CDR2 (germline): GTSNPN, SVGIG (reference sequence). CDR3 residues: CAWSPWTGVGKESEQYF. The DNA for the CDR3 is TGTGCCTGGAGTCCCTGGACAGGGGTTGGAAAGGAGAGCGAGCAGTACTTC.

This clone was observed a handful of times. The rearrangement uses TRBV29-1 and TRBJ1-2; D not certain. Germline V gene sequence: CDR1 SQVTM, CDR2 ANQGSEA. This CDR3 is 13 amino acids long. Trimming cost V 2 bases and J 7 bases, with 14 bases left between them. As DNA, the CDR3 is TGCAGCGTTGAATGGGAGAGGGATCTTGGCTACACCTTC. This encodes CSVEWERDLGYTF.

J is TRBJ2-6 and V is TRBV28; unclear D gene. In germline, CDR1 is MDHEN, CDR2 SYDVKM. The V gene lost 2 bases and the J gene lost 0 bases, with 8 bases spanning the gap. This CDR3 region has 16 residues. CDR3 amino acids: CASSLTRSSGANVLTF. CDR3 coding DNA: TGTGCCAGCAGTTTAACACGGAGCTCTGGGGCCAACGTCCTGACTTTC.

The chain uses TRBV7-8 and TRBJ2-7, with TRBD2 matching 9 bases. J lost 0 bases, V lost 5 bases, and 5 bases had no gene match. CDR1 SGHVS and CDR2 FQNEAQ come from the germline V gene. The CDR3 loop spans 15 amino acids. Here the CDR3 reads CASSPLAGLSYEQYF. The CDR3 DNA reads TGTGCCAGCAGCCCCCTAGCGGGGCTCTCCTACGAGCAGTACTTC.

V and J are TRBV6-6 and TRBJ1-3; TRBD1 might be the D (6 bases). The CDR3 covers 16 residues. V was clipped by 6 bases and J by 0 bases, with 15 bases between them. The germline CDR1 and CDR2 sequences are MNHNY and SVGAGI (reference sequence). The CDR3 sequence: CASRFLRGSSGNTIYF. The CDR3 DNA is TGTGCCAGCAGATTCCTGAGGGGGAGCTCTGGAAACACCATATATTTT.

This chain links TRBV4-1 with TRBJ2-6; either TRBD1 or TRBD2 may fit D (5 bases each). Trimming removed 7 bases from V and 0 bases from J, with 10 bases in between. Germline V gives CDR1 MGHRA, CDR2 YSYEKL. The CDR3 is 15 amino acids. In DNA form, the CDR3 reads TGCGCCAGCAACGGGGCCCACTCTGGGGCCAACGTCCTGACTTTC. This translates into CASNGAHSGANVLTF.

The V and J genes are TRBV5-1 and TRBJ2-7; perhaps TRBD2 as D (5 bases). The CDR3 runs to 14 residues. From germline, CDR1 is SGHRS and CDR2 YFSETQ. With 0 bases removed from V and 1 base from J, the gap between germline ends came to 8 bases. The CDR3 sequence is CASSLAGLSYEQYF. The CDR3 nucleotides read TGCGCCAGCAGCTTGGCCGGACTGTCCTACGAGCAGTACTTC.

This rearrangement joins TRBV7-3 to TRBJ2-2, with 10 bases matching TRBD2. Germline V gene data show CDR1 as SGHTA and CDR2 as FQGTGA. This CDR3 has 16 amino acids. After removal of 2 bases from V and 4 bases from J, the junction contained 4 bases not matched to a gene. The CDR3 bases are TGTGCCAGCAGCTTACCTAGCGGGAGTGTCACCGGGGAGCTGTTTTTT. It specifies CASSLPSGSVTGELFF.

The chain links TRBV5-4 to TRBJ1-1; 10 nucleotides agree with TRBD1. This CDR3 contains 14 residues. The J segment lost 6 bases and the V segment lost 3 bases, leaving 5 bases of the junction unmatched. The V gene's germline CDR1 is SGHNT and CDR2 YYREEE (reference sequence). The CDR3 protein is CASSSGQGLPEAFF. CDR3 in DNA: TGTGCCAGCAGCTCGGGACAGGGGTTGCCTGAAGCTTTCTTT.

The rearrangement joins TRBV10-3 to TRBJ2-7; possible D gene TRBD1, 5 bases. V lost 10 bases and J lost 4, with 11 bases in between. The CDR3 contains 11 residues. CDR1 is ENHRY and CDR2 is SYGVKD in the germline V gene. CDR3 DNA: TGTGCCAGCCAGGGTACGTACGAGCAGTACTTC. It yields the protein CASQGTYEQYF.

Many counts were recorded for this clone. V usage is TRBV5-1 and J usage is TRBJ2-3; D remains ambiguous. Germline-derived CDR1 and CDR2 are SGHRS and YFSETQ. The germline V and J ends were trimmed by 0 bases and 7 bases, with 15 bases remaining between them. The CDR3 contains 15 residues. The CDR3 is CASSLDVGDFYTQYF. CDR3 coding DNA: TGCGCCAGCAGCTTGGATGTTGGCGATTTTTATACGCAGTATTTT.

This clone appeared a few times. The chain has TRBV27 and TRBJ1-5, with 7 bases lining up with TRBD1. The CDR3 covers 13 residues. After removal of 6 bases from V and 4 bases from J, the junction contained 3 bases not matched to a gene. Germline CDR1 MNHEY, CDR2 SMNVEV (reference sequence). CDR3 sequence (DNA): TGTGCCAGCAGCAGGGGGTTAAATCAGCCCCAGCATTTT. Protein product: CASSRGLNQPQHF.

The V and J genes are TRBV18 and TRBJ2-7, with 7 bases lining up with TRBD2. Trimming removed 1 base from V and 2 bases from J; junction bases left unmatched: 23. The CDR3 covers 21 residues. In germline, CDR1 is KGHSH, CDR2 LQKENI. This CDR3 reads CASSPRGLWREGLYFPYEQYF. In DNA form, the CDR3 reads TGTGCCAGCTCACCACGGGGACTCTGGAGGGAGGGCCTCTATTTTCCCTACGAGCAGTACTTC. Complete variable domain (other parts from reference TRBV18 and TRBJ2-7): NAGVMQNPRHLVRRRGQEARLRCSPMKGHSHVYWYRQLPEEGLKFMVYLQKENIIDESGMPKERFSAEFPKEGPSILRIQQVVRGDSAAYFCASSPRGLWREGLYFPYEQYFGPGTRLTVT.

The V call is TRBV5-4, the J call TRBJ1-1, with a tentative D call TRBD1 (5 bases). The V end was cut by 4 bases, the J end by 1 base, with 11 bases between. This CDR3 region has 14 residues. Germline V gene data show CDR1 as SGHNT and CDR2 as YYREEE (reference sequence). The CDR3 protein is CASSRQRQNTEAFF. In nucleotides, the CDR3 is TGTGCCAGCAGCCGACAGCGCCAGAACACTGAAGCTTTCTTT.

The V gene is TRBV19, the J gene TRBJ2-2; TRBD2 is a possible D gene (6 bases). The germline gives CDR1 LNHDA, CDR2 SQIVND (reference sequence). V was shortened by 5 bases and J by 5 bases, with 15 bases between the two germline ends. The CDR3 is 15 amino acids. CDR3 sequence: CASSDGGGWTGELFF. The CDR3 coding sequence is TGTGCCAGTAGTGACGGGGGAGGATGGACCGGGGAGCTGTTTTTT.

This chain connects TRBV11-3 to TRBJ2-5; tentative D call: TRBD1 (5 bases). The CDR3 contains 15 residues. Germline lookup yields CDR1 SGHNT and CDR2 YENEEA. Trimming pared 3 bases from V and 0 bases from J, leaving 11 bases between. CDR3 in DNA: TGTGCCAGCAGCTTTTCTACAGGATACCAAGAGACCCAGTACTTC. Its protein is CASSFSTGYQETQYF.

This clone was observed at least ten times. The sample contains more than one DNA sequence encoding this CDR3. The chain joins TRBV7-9 to TRBJ2-6; D gene unclear. CDR1 and CDR2 from the germline V gene are SEHNR and FQNEAQ (reference sequence). V was pared by 1 base and J by 0 bases, with 4 bases between. The CDR3 runs to 15 residues. The CDR3 DNA follows: TGTGCCAGCAGCTTAGTGCTCTCTGGGGCCAACGTCCTGACTTTC. Translated, it gives CASSLVLSGANVLTF.

The chain is built from TRBV28 and TRBJ2-7; D ambiguous. The CDR3 contains 12 residues. Per the germline V gene, CDR1 is MDHEN and CDR2 is SYDVKM. V lost 4 bases and J lost 6, with 10 bases in between. The CDR3 sequence is CASSSASTEQYF. The CDR3 nucleotides read TGTGCCAGCAGTTCCGCCTCAACCGAGCAGTACTTC.

Concerning this clone: One base separates it from a far larger clone, so it is likely a read error. The chain employs TRBV5-6 and TRBJ1-1; no reliable D call. Germline assignment: CDR1 SGHDT and CDR2 YYEEEE. The germline V and J ends were trimmed by 1 base and 1 base, with 14 bases remaining between them. The CDR3 spans 16 residues. In DNA, the CDR3 is TGTGCCAGCAGCTTGTCGACAAGCCGGCGGAACACTGAAGCTTTCTTT. This gives the protein CASSLSTSRRNTEAFF.

The chain combines TRBV15 with TRBJ1-5; TRBD1 is a possible D gene (6 bases). V shed 4 bases and J shed 2 bases, with 18 bases lying between them. This CDR3 contains 17 residues. Per the germline V gene, CDR1 is LNHNV and CDR2 is YYDKDF (reference sequence). The chain's CDR3 is CATSKESGVWGNQPQHF. The CDR3 DNA sequence: TGTGCCACCAGCAAAGAGTCAGGGGTTTGGGGCAATCAGCCCCAGCATTTT.

This sequence joins TRBV4-3 and TRBJ2-7; 10 bases fit TRBD2. The CDR3 is made up of 16 amino acids. The junction had 6 bases not matched to a gene; V was cut back by 0 bases and J by 4 bases. Germline V gives CDR1 LGHNA, CDR2 YSLEER. CDR3 amino acids: CASSQDSGTSEYEQYF. CDR3 bases: TGCGCCAGCAGCCAAGATTCCGGGACTAGCGAATACGAGCAGTACTTC.